These 16 T cell receptor beta chains were sequenced from one sample in a study of shared clonotypes between healthy human individuals (dated by TCRdb to 2020 to 2021). Preparation of the library involved the immunoSEQ multiplex PCR assay. TCRdb obtained this table from immuneACCESS and retained in-frame rearrangements with V and J assigned. These tables miss some clones; where compared with another copy, unresolved V genes account for less than half of the shortfall, and the remainder is unexplained. Present in this sample are nearly 1 million clones, around three quarters of which were seen just once. Of the sample, approximately 1.5% falls within the top ten clones. Sequenced sample: memory CD4+ T cells sorted from blood. The sample's cell subset or site label, in plain terms: CD45RA-negative fraction. These receptor sequences come from a man aged 18 to 29 in good health.

This clone turned up a few times. The chain joins TRBV30 to TRBJ1-1; D might be TRBD1 (5 bases). The CDR3 runs 14 residues. CDR1 is GTSNPN and CDR2 is SVGIG in the germline V gene (reference sequence). The V end was cut by 3 bases, the J end by 0 bases, with 11 bases between. In DNA, the CDR3 is TGTGCCTGGAGGGCCCGGGGGATGAACACTGAAGCTTTCTTT. This translates into CAWRARGMNTEAFF.

About this clone itself: Other DNA sequences from this sample encode an identical CDR3 as well. The chain recombines TRBV28 with TRBJ2-7, with D perhaps TRBD2 (6 bases). The CDR3 has 13 residues. Trimming removed 5 bases at V and 2 bases at J, with 10 bases between. Germline loops: CDR1 MDHEN, CDR2 SYDVKM. The CDR3 here is CASSRDSTYEQYF. DNA of the CDR3: TGTGCCAGCAGTCGGGACTCGACCTACGAGCAGTACTTC.

This chain uses TRBV6-1 with TRBJ2-5, with D tentatively TRBD1 (6 bases). CDR1 and CDR2 (germline): MNHNS, SASEGT. V was clipped by 3 bases and J by 4 bases, with 27 bases between them. This CDR3 has 19 residues. CDR3 protein: CASSDRTGTIHGTGETQYF. CDR3 nucleotide sequence: TGTGCCAGCAGTGATCGGACCGGGACAATTCACGGAACGGGAGAGACCCAGTACTTC.

This clone was observed many times. V gene TRBV10-3 combines with J gene TRBJ1-1, with a weak D call TRBD1 (6 bases). Germline CDR1 and CDR2: ENHRY and SYGVKD. This CDR3 contains 14 residues. V was clipped by 2 bases and J by 1 base, with 8 bases between them. The CDR3 region is CAISEGQQNTEAFF. The CDR3, as DNA: TGTGCCATCAGTGAGGGACAGCAGAACACTGAAGCTTTCTTT.

V gene TRBV5-8 combines with J gene TRBJ1-5; the match to TRBD1 covers 8 bases. The germline gives CDR1 SGHTS, CDR2 YDEGEE. V was pared by 4 bases and J by 7 bases, with 4 bases of the junction left unmatched. This CDR3 has 13 amino acids. CDR3: CASSRQGFQPQHF. CDR3 sequence (DNA): TGTGCCAGCAGCCGACAGGGGTTCCAGCCCCAGCATTTT.

J is TRBJ1-2 and V is TRBV28, with 7 bases aligning to TRBD1. Germline assignment: CDR1 MDHEN and CDR2 SYDVKM. Trimming took 6 bases from V and 4 from J; bases not matched to a gene: 8. The CDR3 is 14 amino acids. CDR3 amino acids: CASRPDRASYGYTF. DNA for the CDR3: TGTGCCAGCAGACCCGACAGGGCAAGCTATGGCTACACCTTC.

This clone was counted at least ten times. This chain links TRBV28 with TRBJ1-2; 9 bases fit TRBD1. The ends lost 6 bases at V and 4 bases at J; junction bases unmatched: 6. The CDR3 extends over 14 amino acids. Germline V gives CDR1 MDHEN, CDR2 SYDVKM. The CDR3 DNA reads TGTGCCAGCAGAACTACGACAGGGGGCTATGGCTACACCTTC. Its translation: CASRTTTGGYGYTF.

The chain links TRBV30 to TRBJ2-3, with D tentatively TRBD2 (6 bases). Trimming took 2 bases from V and 1 from J, leaving 10 bases between them. Germline V gene data show CDR1 as GTSNPN and CDR2 as SVGIG (reference sequence). The CDR3 consists of 14 residues. The CDR3 region is CAWSFTGGTDTQYF. In DNA form, the CDR3 reads TGTGCCTGGAGTTTTACGGGAGGCACAGATACGCAGTATTTT.

Of note for this clone: Other DNA sequences of this sample code for an identical CDR3. The V gene is TRBV4-3, the J gene TRBJ2-7, with D tentatively TRBD2 (6 bases). CDR1 is LGHNA, CDR2 YSLEER, per germline. This CDR3 contains 15 residues. V gave up 0 bases and J gave up 0 bases, with 9 bases separating them. The CDR3 DNA reads as TGCGCCAGCAGCCAAGAGGGGGGAACCTCCTACGAGCAGTACTTC. It specifies CASSQEGGTSYEQYF.

V usage is TRBV6-5 and J usage is TRBJ1-2, with 7 nucleotides matching TRBD1. CDR3 size: 15 residues. The junction had 12 bases not matched to a gene; V was cut back by 5 bases and J by 6 bases. Germline V gene data show CDR1 as MNHEY and CDR2 as SVGAGI. The DNA for the CDR3 is TGTGCCAGCAGTCCGGGACAGACGGAGGGTAATGGCTACACCTTC. This codes for CASSPGQTEGNGYTF.

As concerns this clone: A far larger clone is just one base off, so this is likely a read error. The rearrangement links TRBV6-6 to TRBJ2-3, with D possibly TRBD1 on 5 matching bases. The CDR3 has 15 amino acids. Germline CDR1 MNHNY, CDR2 SVGAGI (reference sequence). Here the CDR3 reads CASSYSMWGTDTRYF. Written as DNA, the CDR3 is TGTGCCAGCAGTTACTCGATGTGGGGCACAGATACGCGGTATTTT.

The V gene is TRBV10-3, the J gene TRBJ1-6; D is ambiguous. Germline V gene sequence: CDR1 ENHRY, CDR2 SYGVKD. This CDR3 is built from 13 residues. V lost 1 base, J lost 5 bases, and 3 bases lay in between. CDR3 sequence: CAISELNNSPLHF. In DNA form, the CDR3 reads TGTGCCATCAGTGAGTTGAATAATTCACCCCTCCACTTT.

CDR3: CASSLVPGIASDTQYF. CDR3 DNA sequence: TGTGCCAGCAGCTTGGTTCCGGGGATTGCTTCAGATACGCAGTATTTT. The chain carries TRBV5-6 and TRBJ2-3; maybe TRBD2 (5 bases). The germline V gene encodes CDR1 SGHDT and CDR2 YYEEEE. The length of the CDR3 is 16 residues. Trimming shortened V by 0 bases and J by 4 bases, and 15 bases separated the two germline ends.

V and J are TRBV19 and TRBJ1-1, with D possibly being TRBD1 (6 bases). Germline CDR1 and CDR2: LNHDA and SQIVND (reference sequence). Trimming took 5 bases from V and 1 from J, leaving 14 bases between them. This CDR3 is built from 15 residues. For the CDR3, the DNA is TGTGCCAGTAGTCCCCGCCCCAGGGGGAACACTGAAGCTTTCTTT. Translating it yields CASSPRPRGNTEAFF.

The sample holds one count of this clone. The chain links TRBV10-3 to TRBJ1-1; D call uncertain. Trimming cost V 0 bases and J 0 bases, with 11 bases left between them. CDR3 size: 16 residues. Germline V gene data show CDR1 as ENHRY and CDR2 as SYGVKD. CDR3 nucleotides: TGTGCCATCAGTGAGTCTGGGCAGAGAATGAACACTGAAGCTTTCTTT. The encoded protein is CAISESGQRMNTEAFF.

This clone turned up a few times. J is TRBJ2-2 and V is TRBV27; 10 bases align to TRBD1. CDR1 and CDR2 from the germline V gene are MNHEY and SMNVEV (reference sequence). V lost 3 bases, J lost 4 bases, and 2 bases stayed unmatched. This CDR3 has 15 residues. The CDR3 is CASSFGTGATGELFF. CDR3 bases: TGTGCCAGCAGTTTCGGGACAGGGGCCACCGGGGAGCTGTTTTTT.